This T cell receptor (beta chain) is drawn from a study of cytomegalovirus exposure and HLA in healthy donors. Each donor was healthy, and each was a bone marrow donor. For this clone: What it binds is unknown.

PCR used 60 Vbeta primers and 13 Jbeta primers. The table came from immunoSEQ multiplex PCR; TCRdb's copy has only in-frame clones and leaves some out. The sample records a few hundred thousand clones, under 80% being singletons. The CDR3 length is 15 residues. Looked up from germline, CDR1 is SNHLY and CDR2 is FYNNEI. V lost 8 bases to trimming and J lost 5 bases; unmatched junction nucleotides: 9. The study's findings and limits: The authors excluded some V segments, including TRBV6-2 and TRBV6-3, as indistinguishable. Later on, analysis showed that most CMV-associated TCR beta chains appeared to be HLA-restricted.

The J gene is TRBJ2-2, the V gene TRBV2; 9 nucleotides align to TRBD2. The sample comprised PBMCs. The TCR originated in a girl aged 2 to 10 in good health and CMV-seronegative. CDR3: CASEFSGGLTGELFF. In DNA, the CDR3 is TGTGCCAGCGAATTTAGCGGGGGATTGACCGGGGAGCTGTTTTTT.